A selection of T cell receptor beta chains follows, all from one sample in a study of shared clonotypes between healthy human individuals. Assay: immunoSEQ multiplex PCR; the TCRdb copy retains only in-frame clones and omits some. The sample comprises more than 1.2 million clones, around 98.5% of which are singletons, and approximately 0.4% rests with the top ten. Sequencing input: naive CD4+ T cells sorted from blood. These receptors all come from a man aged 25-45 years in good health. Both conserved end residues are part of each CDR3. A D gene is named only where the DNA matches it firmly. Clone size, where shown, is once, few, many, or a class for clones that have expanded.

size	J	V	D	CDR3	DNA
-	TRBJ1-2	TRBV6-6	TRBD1	CASVNQGARGYTF	TGTGCCAGCGTGAATCAGGGGGCTCGCGGCTACACCTTC
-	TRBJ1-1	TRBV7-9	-	CASSYPTGRVGNTEAFF	TGTGCCAGCAGCTACCCCACAGGGAGGGTAGGGAACACTGAAGCTTTCTTT
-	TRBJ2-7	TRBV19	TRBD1	CASSIGTGWYEQYF	TGTGCCAGTAGTATCGGGACAGGCTGGTACGAGCAGTACTTC
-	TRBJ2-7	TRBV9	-	CASSTEQGFREQYF	TGTGCCAGCAGCACCGAACAGGGTTTCCGCGAGCAGTACTTC
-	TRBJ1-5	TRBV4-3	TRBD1	CASSQEGGAGQPQHF	TGCGCCAGCAGCCAAGAAGGGGGCGCGGGTCAGCCCCAGCATTTT
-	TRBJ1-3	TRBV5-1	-	CASSPDGTLSGNTIYF	TGCGCCAGCAGCCCGGACGGGACCCTCTCTGGAAACACCATATATTTT
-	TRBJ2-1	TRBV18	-	CASSPPGLNEQFF	TGTGCCAGCTCCCCCCCCGGGTTGAATGAGCAGTTCTTC
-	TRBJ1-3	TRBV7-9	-	CASSLVGRGNTIYF	TGTGCCAGCAGCTTAGTGGGCAGAGGAAACACCATATATTTT
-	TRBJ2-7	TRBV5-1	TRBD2	CASSSGGGSYEQYF	TGCGCCAGCAGCTCGGGGGGAGGTTCCTACGAGCAGTACTTC
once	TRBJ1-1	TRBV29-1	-	CSVAGQLNTEAFF	TGCAGCGTAGCCGGACAGCTGAACACTGAAGCTTTCTTT
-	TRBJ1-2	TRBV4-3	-	CASSQGATSNYGYTF	TGCGCCAGCAGCCAAGGCGCCACGTCTAACTATGGCTACACCTTC
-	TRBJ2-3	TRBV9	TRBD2	CASSVGPAGLSTDTQYF	TGTGCCAGCAGCGTAGGACCGGCGGGACTAAGCACAGATACGCAGTATTTT
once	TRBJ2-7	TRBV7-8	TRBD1	CASSTWTGGLYEQYF	TGTGCCAGCAGCACATGGACAGGGGGCTTGTACGAGCAGTACTTC
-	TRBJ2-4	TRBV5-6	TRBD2	CASSSGLADGNIQYF	TGTGCCAGCAGCTCGGGACTAGCTGATGGAAACATTCAGTACTTC
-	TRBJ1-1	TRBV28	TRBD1	CASSLRTGYTEAFF	TGTGCCAGCAGTTTAAGGACAGGGTACACTGAAGCTTTCTTT
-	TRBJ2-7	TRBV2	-	CASISQVLSGAYEQYF	TGTGCCAGCATATCTCAGGTGCTAAGCGGAGCCTACGAGCAGTACTTC
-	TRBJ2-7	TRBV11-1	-	CASSPPGTVHEQYF	TGTGCCAGCAGCCCGCCCGGTACAGTCCACGAGCAGTACTTC
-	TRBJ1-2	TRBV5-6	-	CASSLDRVIYGYTF	TGTGCCAGCAGCTTGGACAGGGTTATCTATGGCTACACCTTC
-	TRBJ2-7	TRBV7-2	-	CASSAAWGDYEQYF	TGTGCCAGCAGCGCAGCTTGGGGTGACTACGAGCAGTACTTC
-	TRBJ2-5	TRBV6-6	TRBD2	CASWTSGYKTQYF	TGTGCCAGTTGGACTAGCGGGTATAAGACCCAGTACTTC
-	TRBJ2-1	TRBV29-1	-	CSVEGGGGRIGNEQFF	TGCAGCGTTGAAGGGGGAGGAGGCAGGATCGGGAATGAGCAGTTCTTC
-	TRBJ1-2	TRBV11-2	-	CASSSWGGSGYTF	TGTGCCAGCAGCTCATGGGGCGGTAGTGGCTACACCTTC
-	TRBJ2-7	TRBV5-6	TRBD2	CASSLGLAGMYEQYF	TGTGCCAGCAGCTTGGGACTAGCGGGAATGTACGAGCAGTACTTC
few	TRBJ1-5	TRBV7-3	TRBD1	CASSPTGGQPQHF	TGTGCCAGCAGCCCGACAGGGGGCCAGCCCCAGCATTTT
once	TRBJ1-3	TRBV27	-	CASSLYGFSGNTIYF	TGTGCCAGCAGTTTATACGGGTTCTCTGGAAACACCATATATTTT
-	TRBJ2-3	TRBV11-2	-	CASSLGVGGLGDTQYF	TGTGCCAGCAGCTTAGGGGTCGGGGGTCTCGGAGATACGCAGTATTTT
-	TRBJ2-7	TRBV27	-	CASSLGRAYEQYF	TGTGCCAGCAGTTTGGGGCGAGCTTACGAGCAGTACTTC
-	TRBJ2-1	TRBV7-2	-	CASSLGGATTLYNEQFF	TGTGCCAGCAGCTTGGGTGGGGCCACTACCCTGTACAATGAGCAGTTCTTC
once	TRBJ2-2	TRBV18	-	CASSPPGVNTGELFF	TGTGCCAGCTCACCACCGGGAGTGAACACCGGGGAGCTGTTTTTT